These 8 T cell receptor beta chains share one sample of origin, sequenced in a study of response to subunit inactivated influenza vaccine. TCRdb used MiXCR to reprocess the RT-PCR reads, holding one entry per CDR3 protein. The table records 400,000 to 650,000 distinct CDR3 sequences, approximately 7.8% of them present only once. The sequencing used PBMCs from blood, collected roughly 24 months after vaccination. The receptor source for this set is a man aged 50 to 75 who received an inactivated influenza vaccine.

This clonotype was detected ten times or more. V is TRBV12-3 or TRBV12-4 and J is TRBJ2-7; perhaps D is TRBD1 or TRBD2 (6 bases each). The CDR3 loop spans 13 amino acids. V lost 6 bases and J 2 bases, leaving 11 bases between the germline ends. CDR3 DNA sequence: TGTGCCAGCAGACAAGGGGGGACCTACGAGCAGTACTTC. It translates to CASRQGGTYEQYF.

There are a few counts of this clonotype. The genes are TRBV6-1 and TRBJ2-1, with TRBD1 as a possible D gene (5 bases). V was cut by 6 bases and J by 1 base, with 7 bases left in between. Germline CDR1 and CDR2: MNHNS and SASEGT. The CDR3 contains 13 residues. The CDR3 DNA is TGTGCCAGCAGGGACACGTCCTACAATGAGCAGTTCTTC. Amino acid sequence: CASRDTSYNEQFF.

This clonotype appeared a few times. V gene TRBV3-1 combines with J gene TRBJ2-2; D possibly corresponds to TRBD1 (6 bases). This CDR3 has 17 residues. The V end was cut by 1 base, the J end by 1 base, with 13 bases between. The germline V gene has CDR1 LGHDT and CDR2 YNNKEL (reference sequence). The CDR3, as DNA: TGTGCCAGCAGCCAAGGCCCGGGACAACAGAACACCGGGGAGCTGTTTTTT. Encoded protein: CASSQGPGQQNTGELFF.

Ten or more counts support this clonotype. The chain joins TRBV5-1 to TRBJ1-1; D is unresolved. The CDR3 loop spans 14 amino acids. V shed 0 bases and J shed 1 base, with 7 bases lying between them. Germline V gene data show CDR1 as SGHRS and CDR2 as YFSETQ. DNA for the CDR3: TGCGCCAGCAGCTTGGCTCTGACGAACACTGAAGCTTTCTTT. It yields the protein CASSLALTNTEAFF.

The V and J genes are TRBV25-1 and TRBJ2-7; D gene ambiguous. The V end was cut by 9 bases, the J end by 3 bases, with 15 bases between. This CDR3 has 13 amino acids. CDR1 MGHDK and CDR2 SYGVNS come from the germline V gene. The CDR3 region is CASRLDTFYEQYF. The CDR3 DNA reads as TGTGCCAGTCGACTTGACACCTTCTACGAGCAGTACTTC.

The sample holds many counts of this clonotype. The chain recombines TRBV7-8 with TRBJ2-5, with D unresolved. The CDR3 totals 15 residues. CDR1 is SGHVS, CDR2 FQNEAQ, per germline. Trimming removed 1 base at V and 2 bases at J, with 11 bases between. The DNA for the CDR3 is TGTGCCAGCAGCTTAGTTGTCGGAAGACAAGAGACCCAGTACTTC. Its protein product is CASSLVVGRQETQYF.

In its sample, this clonotype was seen a few times. The chain uses TRBV11-2 and TRBJ2-7; the D gene is possibly TRBD1 (6 bases). The CDR3 has 17 residues. CDR1 and CDR2 from the germline V gene are SGHAT and FQNNGV. Trimming took 5 bases from V and 3 from J, leaving 23 bases between them. CDR3 DNA: TGTGCCAGCAGCCCGCGGACCGGATGGACAGTAGTCTACGAGCAGTACTTC. Protein: CASSPRTGWTVVYEQYF.

Ten or more counts support this clonotype. The CDR3 DNA reads TGTGCCAGCAGTGTAGACACTAACTATGGCTACACCTTC. This encodes CASSVDTNYGYTF. The rearrangement uses TRBV25-1 and TRBJ1-2; no reliable D call. The V end was cut by 4 bases, the J end by 0 bases, with 6 bases between. CDR3 length equals 13 residues. Germline V gene sequence: CDR1 MGHDK, CDR2 SYGVNS.